Only a few counts were recorded for the clone carrying this T cell receptor beta chain. The antigen remains unidentified. These data belong to a study of T cell repertoires in cytomegalovirus infection. Study as a whole: HLA-B-restricted CMV epitopes that are well studied were used alongside recently identified HLA-C-restricted ones. Public TCR beta signatures marked donors with CMV infection and the matching HLA. Study-level results: HLA-C-restricted, CMV-specific TCR beta clonotypes were dominant ex vivo. Cumulative public TCR beta family frequency identified CMV carriers with the relevant HLA.

Trimming cost V 3 bases and J 6 bases; bases outside gene matches: 9. CDR1 and CDR2 from the germline V gene are SQVTM and ANQGSEA. This CDR3 contains 16 residues. TCRdb re-called the reads with MiXCR, one entry per CDR3 protein. The table lists approximately 89,000 distinct CDR3 sequences, 20% to 30% of them singletons. This clonotype was sampled from a human donor in good health (CMV status not recorded). Some clones in this sample may be carry-over from other donors' samples. Sample: CD8+ T cells from cultured PBMCs, taken from culture after CMV antigen stimulation. This chain joins TRBV29-1 and TRBJ2-1; 12 nucleotides match TRBD2. The CDR3 loop reads CSVDCRATSGSNEQFF. CDR3 DNA: TGCAGCGTTGATTGCCGGGCGACTAGCGGGAGCAATGAGCAGTTCTTC.